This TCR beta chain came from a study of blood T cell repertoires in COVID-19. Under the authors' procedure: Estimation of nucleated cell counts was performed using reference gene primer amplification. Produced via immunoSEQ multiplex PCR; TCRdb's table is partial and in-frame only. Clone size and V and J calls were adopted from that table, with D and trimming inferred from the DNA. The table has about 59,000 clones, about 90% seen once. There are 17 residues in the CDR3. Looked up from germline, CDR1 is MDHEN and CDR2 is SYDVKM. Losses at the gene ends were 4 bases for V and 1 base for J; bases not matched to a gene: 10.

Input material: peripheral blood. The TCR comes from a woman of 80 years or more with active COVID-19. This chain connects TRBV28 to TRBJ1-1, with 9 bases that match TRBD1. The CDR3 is CASSSSQGTGRNTEAFF. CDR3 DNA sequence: TGTGCCAGCAGTTCTTCACAAGGGACAGGGAGGAACACTGAAGCTTTCTTT.